Presented here are 12 T cell receptor beta chains from one specimen sequenced in a study of T cell responses to AZD1222 COVID-19 vaccine. The protocol was immunoSEQ multiplex PCR, while the TCRdb copy is restricted to in-frame clones and leaves out a portion. The table records 100,000 to 150,000 clones, roughly 89% of them present only once. The sample was peripheral blood, taken on day 0 of AZD1222 vaccination. The receptors derive from an adult in good health.

This chain joins TRBV5-3 and TRBJ2-3, with 7 bases fitting TRBD2. TRBV5-3 is noted as an ORF with a role that remains uncertain. CDR3 length: 16 amino acids. Trimming removed 4 bases from V and 2 bases from J; junction bases left unmatched: 10. CDR3 in DNA: TGTGCCAGAAGCGCCCCCCTAGCGGAGAACACAGATACGCAGTATTTT. Protein product: CARSAPLAENTDTQYF.

The chain combines TRBV12-5 with TRBJ1-4; D is ambiguous. The CDR3 length is 19 residues. Trimming pared 2 bases from V and 0 bases from J, leaving 19 bases between. From germline, CDR1 is LGHNT and CDR2 FRNRAP. The CDR3 DNA follows: TGTGCTAGTGGTTTGACCGCCTTGCGGTCGGGTGCAACTAATGAAAAACTGTTTTTT. It encodes CASGLTALRSGATNEKLFF.

The genes are TRBV30 and TRBJ2-2, with 7 bases aligning to TRBD2. CDR1 and CDR2 from the germline V gene are GTSNPN and SVGIG (reference sequence). This CDR3 has 12 amino acids. V lost 2 bases and J lost 8; bases outside the gene matches: 2. The CDR3 is CAWSTSVGELFF. The CDR3 DNA follows: TGTGCCTGGAGTACTAGCGTAGGGGAGCTGTTTTTT.

The chain links TRBV20-1 to TRBJ2-1, with D possibly TRBD2 on 5 matching bases. V was trimmed by 3 bases and J by 3 bases, leaving 15 bases between them. The CDR3 is 15 amino acids. Germline CDR1 is DFQATT and CDR2 is SNEGSKA (reference sequence). The CDR3, as DNA: TGCAGTGCTAGTGGCGGGTTGACGGTCTACAATGAGCAGTTCTTC. It yields the protein CSASGGLTVYNEQFF.

The CDR3 loop reads CSASRTPRETQYF. The CDR3 DNA sequence: TGCAGTGCTAGTAGGACCCCTCGGGAGACCCAGTACTTC. The chain couples TRBV20-1 to TRBJ2-5, with D unresolved. Between the trimmed V and J ends, which lost 3 bases and 5 bases, there was a span of 13 bases. This CDR3 is 13 amino acids long. Germline lookup yields CDR1 DFQATT and CDR2 SNEGSKA (reference sequence).

V gene TRBV11-2 combines with J gene TRBJ1-5; perhaps TRBD1 as D (5 bases). Deletions cut 5 bases from V and 1 base from J, with 12 bases between. The V gene's germline CDR1 is SGHAT and CDR2 FQNNGV. The CDR3 runs to 15 residues. The CDR3 loop reads CASSPGKGSNQPQHF. The CDR3 coding sequence is TGTGCCAGCAGCCCGGGAAAGGGGAGCAATCAGCCCCAGCATTTT.

This clone was observed once. Written as DNA, the CDR3 is TGTGCCAGCACCTCCCCCAGGGCCTGGTACTACGAGCAGTACTTC. It codes for CASTSPRAWYYEQYF. The chain couples TRBV28 to TRBJ2-7, with D maybe TRBD1 (5 bases). Trimming left V 7 bases short and J 3 bases short, with 19 bases between. CDR1 and CDR2 from the germline V gene are MDHEN and SYDVKM. The CDR3 has 15 residues.

The CDR3 region has the DNA TGTGCCAGCAGCTTTTCGGGGTCCGACAATGAGCAGTTCTTC. Residues: CASSFSGSDNEQFF. The V call is TRBV5-5, the J call TRBJ2-1, with a weak D call TRBD2 (5 bases). V lost 2 bases, J lost 5 bases, and 11 bases lay in between. This CDR3 contains 14 residues. Germline V gene sequence: CDR1 SGHKS, CDR2 YYEKEE (reference sequence).

J is TRBJ2-2 and V is TRBV9; the D gene could be TRBD1 or TRBD2 (5 bases each). The CDR3 is 15 residues long. Germline CDR1 and CDR2: SGDLS and YYNGEE. V dropped 0 bases and J dropped 2 bases, with 8 bases sitting between them. The CDR3 DNA is TGTGCCAGCAGCGTAGGAGGGGCCAACACCGGGGAGCTGTTTTTT. Protein sequence: CASSVGGANTGELFF.

In this sample, this clone turned up a few times. V gene TRBV7-2 combines with J gene TRBJ1-5; D is possibly TRBD1 (5 bases). The CDR3 spans 12 residues. Germline V CDR1 and CDR2: SGHTA, FQGNSA. Trimming cost V 6 bases and J 11 bases, with 14 bases left between them. The CDR3, as DNA: TGTGCCAGCAGTTACGGGACTACAACCCAGCATTTT. Translating it yields CASSYGTTTQHF.

The chain joins TRBV11-3 to TRBJ2-1; possible D gene TRBD2, 5 bases. Per germline, CDR1 SGHNT and CDR2 YENEEA. The V and J ends lost 1 base and 10 bases respectively, with 11 bases between them. This CDR3 has 13 residues. Written as DNA, the CDR3 is TGTGCCAGCAGCTTAGGGAGGTGGCAGGAGCAGTTCTTC. It encodes CASSLGRWQEQFF.

CDR3 coding DNA: TGTGCCAGCAGCCGCTGGCACAGCGGGGAGCTGTTTTTT. Translation gives CASSRWHSGELFF. This chain links TRBV7-2 with TRBJ2-2; D is uncertain. CDR3 length equals 13 residues. Trimming cost V 5 bases and J 7 bases, with 11 bases left between them. Per germline, CDR1 SGHTA and CDR2 FQGNSA. The variable domain in full, completed from reference TRBV7-2 and TRBJ2-2, reads GAGVSQSPSNKVTEKGKDVELRCDPISGHTALYWYRQSLGQGLEFLIYFQGNSAPDKSGLPSDRFSAERTGGSVSTLTIQRTQQEDSAVYLCASSRWHSGELFFGEGSRLTVL.